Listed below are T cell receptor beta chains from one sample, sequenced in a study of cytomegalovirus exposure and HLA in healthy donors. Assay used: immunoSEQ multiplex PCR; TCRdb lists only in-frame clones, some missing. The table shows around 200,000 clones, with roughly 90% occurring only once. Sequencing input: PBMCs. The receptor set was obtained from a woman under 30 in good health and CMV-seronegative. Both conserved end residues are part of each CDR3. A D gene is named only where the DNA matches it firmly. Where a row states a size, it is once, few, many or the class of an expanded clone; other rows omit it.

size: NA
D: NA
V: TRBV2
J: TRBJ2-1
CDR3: CASSMSSWNEQFF
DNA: TGTGCCAGCAGTATGAGCTCGTGGAATGAGCAGTTCTTC

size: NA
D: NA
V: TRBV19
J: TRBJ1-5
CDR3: CASSIAPNSNQPQHF
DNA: TGTGCCAGTAGTATAGCACCTAATAGCAATCAGCCCCAGCATTTT

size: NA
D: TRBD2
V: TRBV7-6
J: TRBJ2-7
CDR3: CASSFGLAGDYEQYF
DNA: TGTGCCAGCAGCTTTGGGCTAGCGGGAGACTACGAGCAGTACTTC

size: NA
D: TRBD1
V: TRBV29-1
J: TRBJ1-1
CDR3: CSAMGQMNTEAFF
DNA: TGCAGCGCTATGGGACAGATGAACACTGAAGCTTTCTTT

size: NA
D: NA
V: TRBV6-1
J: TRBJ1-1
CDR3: CASKREGIVTEAFF
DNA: TGTGCCAGCAAAAGGGAGGGGATCGTAACTGAAGCTTTCTTT

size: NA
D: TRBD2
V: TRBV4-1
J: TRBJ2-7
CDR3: CASSYTSGGSYEQYF
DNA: TGCGCCAGCAGCTATACTAGCGGGGGTTCCTACGAGCAGTACTTC

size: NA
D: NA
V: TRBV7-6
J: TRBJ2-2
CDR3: CASSSRDPDIPTGELFF
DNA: TGTGCCAGCAGTTCGCGGGACCCCGATATTCCCACCGGAGAGCTGTTTTTT

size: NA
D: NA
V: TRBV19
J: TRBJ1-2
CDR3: CASSIPGWGYTF
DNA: TGTGCCAGTAGTATCCCAGGGTGGGGCTACACCTTC

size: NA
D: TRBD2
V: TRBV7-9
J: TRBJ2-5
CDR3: CASSLGLWETQYF
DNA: TGTGCCAGCAGCCTGGGACTATGGGAGACCCAGTACTTC

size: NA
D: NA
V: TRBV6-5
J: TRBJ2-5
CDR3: CASSSFQETQYF
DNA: TGTGCCAGCAGTTCCTTCCAAGAGACCCAGTACTTC

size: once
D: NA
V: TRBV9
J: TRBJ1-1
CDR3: CASSVAGTNSEAFF
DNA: TGTGCCAGCAGCGTAGCGGGTACTAACTCTGAAGCTTTCTTT

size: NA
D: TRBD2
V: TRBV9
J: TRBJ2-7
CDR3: CASSAGTTDEQYF
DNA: TGTGCCAGCAGCGCCGGGACTACGGACGAGCAGTACTTC

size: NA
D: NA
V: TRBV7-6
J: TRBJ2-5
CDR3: CASSSSPRPQETQYF
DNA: TGTGCCAGCAGCTCGTCGCCCAGGCCCCAAGAAACCCAGTACTTC

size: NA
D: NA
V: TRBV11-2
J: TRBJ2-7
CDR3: CASSLGPGAYQQYF
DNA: TGTGCCAGCAGCTTAGGTCCAGGGGCCTACCAGCAGTACTTC

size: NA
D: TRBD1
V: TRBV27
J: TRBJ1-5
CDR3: CASRHGTGGGHQPQHF
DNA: TGTGCCAGCAGACACGGGACAGGGGGAGGGCATCAGCCCCAGCATTTT

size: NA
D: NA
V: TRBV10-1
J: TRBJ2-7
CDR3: CASSESTRDTRTYEQYF
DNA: TGCGCCAGCAGTGAGTCGACCCGGGACACTCGTACCTACGAGCAGTACTTC

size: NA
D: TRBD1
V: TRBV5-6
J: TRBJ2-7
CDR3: CASSFPQGAAYEQYF
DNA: TGTGCCAGCAGCTTCCCGCAGGGGGCGGCATACGAGCAGTACTTC

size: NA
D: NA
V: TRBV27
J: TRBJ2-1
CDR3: CASTLQARGARYNEQFF
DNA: TGTGCCAGCACCCTACAGGCCCGGGGGGCGAGATACAATGAGCAGTTCTTC

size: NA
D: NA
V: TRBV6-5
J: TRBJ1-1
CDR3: CASTMTGNTEAFF
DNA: TGTGCCAGCACTATGACAGGGAACACTGAAGCTTTCTTT

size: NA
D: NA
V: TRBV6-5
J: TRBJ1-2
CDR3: CASRPYAGGSYGYTF
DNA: TGTGCCAGCAGACCCTACGCCGGGGGGTCGTATGGCTACACCTTC

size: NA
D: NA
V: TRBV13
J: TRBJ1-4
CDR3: CASSLETNEKLFF
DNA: TGTGCCAGCAGCTTAGAGACAAATGAAAAACTGTTTTTT

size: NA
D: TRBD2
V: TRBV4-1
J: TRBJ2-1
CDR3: CASSQDHGLALREQFF
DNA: TGCGCCAGCAGCCAAGACCACGGACTAGCTCTCCGGGAGCAGTTCTTC

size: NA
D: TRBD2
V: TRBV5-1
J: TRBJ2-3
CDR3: CASSFGGGGNTDTQYF
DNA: TGCGCCAGCAGCTTCGGCGGGGGGGGAAACACAGATACGCAGTATTTT

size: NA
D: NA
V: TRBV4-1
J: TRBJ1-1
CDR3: CASSQGGLRRTEAFF
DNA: TGCGCCAGCAGCCAAGGGGGACTCCGAAGGACTGAAGCTTTCTTT

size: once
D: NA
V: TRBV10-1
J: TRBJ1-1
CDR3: CASSESIGQPNTEAFF
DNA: TGCGCCAGCAGTGAGTCGATTGGACAACCGAACACTGAAGCTTTCTTT

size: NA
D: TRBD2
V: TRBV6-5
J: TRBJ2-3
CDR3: CASRDSGSGTDTQYF
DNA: TGTGCCAGCAGGGATAGCGGGAGTGGGACAGATACGCAGTATTTT

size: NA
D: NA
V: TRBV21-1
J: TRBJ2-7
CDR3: CASKSGGLYEQYF
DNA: TGTGCCAGCAAAAGCGGGGGGTTGTACGAGCAGTACTTC

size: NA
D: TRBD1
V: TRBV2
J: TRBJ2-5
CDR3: CASRDRDRGQETQYF
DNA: TGTGCCAGCAGAGACCGGGACAGGGGGCAAGAGACCCAGTACTTC

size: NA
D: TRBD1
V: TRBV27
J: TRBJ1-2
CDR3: CASSRGTGERGYTF
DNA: TGTGCCAGCAGTAGGGGGACAGGGGAGCGCGGCTACACCTTC

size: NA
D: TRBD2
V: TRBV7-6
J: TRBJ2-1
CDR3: CASSYGLAPSNEQFF
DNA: TGTGCCAGCAGCTATGGACTAGCGCCGTCCAATGAGCAGTTCTTC

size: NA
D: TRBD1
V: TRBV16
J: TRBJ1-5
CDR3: CASSHPSGQGDYQPQHF
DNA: TGTGCCAGCAGCCACCCCTCCGGACAGGGGGATTATCAGCCCCAGCATTTT

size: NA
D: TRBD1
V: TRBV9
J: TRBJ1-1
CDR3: CASSVGTGATEAFF
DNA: TGTGCCAGCAGCGTCGGGACAGGGGCCACTGAAGCTTTCTTT

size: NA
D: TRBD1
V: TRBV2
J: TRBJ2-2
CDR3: CASSEEGAPGELFF
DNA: TGTGCCAGCAGTGAAGAGGGGGCCCCCGGGGAGCTGTTTTTT

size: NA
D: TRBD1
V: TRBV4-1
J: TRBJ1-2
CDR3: CASSLHSSGTGVSDRGYGYTF
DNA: TGCGCCAGCAGTCTCCACAGCTCCGGGACAGGGGTTAGTGATAGGGGTTATGGCTACACCTTC

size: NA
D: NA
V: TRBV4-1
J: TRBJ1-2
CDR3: CASSQDRGGGYGYTF
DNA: TGCGCCAGCAGCCAAGATAGAGGCGGGGGGTATGGCTACACCTTC

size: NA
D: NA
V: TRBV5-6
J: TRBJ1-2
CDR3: CASSFPGVTYGYTF
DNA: TGTGCCAGCAGTTTTCCCGGGGTGACCTATGGCTACACCTTC

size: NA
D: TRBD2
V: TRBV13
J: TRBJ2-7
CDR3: CASSLGNSGGMHEQYF
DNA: TGTGCCAGCAGCCTCGGAAATAGCGGGGGTATGCACGAGCAGTACTTC

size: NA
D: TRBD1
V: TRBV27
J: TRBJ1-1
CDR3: CASSLRQGGTEAFF
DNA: TGTGCCAGCAGTTTACGACAGGGAGGCACTGAAGCTTTCTTT

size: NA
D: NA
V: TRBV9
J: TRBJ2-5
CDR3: CASSVARGVQETQYF
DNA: TGTGCCAGCAGCGTAGCCAGGGGGGTCCAAGAGACCCAGTACTTC

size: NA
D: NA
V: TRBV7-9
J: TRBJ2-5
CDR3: CASNKAGSQETQYF
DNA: TGTGCCAGCAACAAAGCAGGTAGTCAAGAGACCCAGTACTTC

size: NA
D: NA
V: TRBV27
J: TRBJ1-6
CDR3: CASSFKDRNSPLHF
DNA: TGTGCCAGCAGTTTTAAGGACAGAAATTCACCCCTCCACTTT

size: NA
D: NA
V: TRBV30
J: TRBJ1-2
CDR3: CAWRTQGAGYTF
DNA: TGTGCCTGGAGAACGCAAGGAGCGGGCTACACCTTC

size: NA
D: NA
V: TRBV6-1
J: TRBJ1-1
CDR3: CASSPSADLTEAFF
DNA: TGTGCCAGCAGTCCCTCAGCGGACCTCACTGAAGCTTTCTTT

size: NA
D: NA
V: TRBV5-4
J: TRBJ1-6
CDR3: CASSLGAGRNNSPLHF
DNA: TGTGCCAGCAGCTTGGGTGCGGGGAGGAATAATTCACCCCTCCACTTT

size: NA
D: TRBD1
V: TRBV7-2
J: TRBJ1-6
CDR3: CASSLGDRTNSPLHF
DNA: TGTGCCAGCAGCTTAGGGGACAGAACTAATTCACCCCTCCACTTT

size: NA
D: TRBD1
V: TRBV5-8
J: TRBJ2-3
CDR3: CASSLSGGRDTQYF
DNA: TGTGCCAGCAGCTTGTCAGGGGGAAGAGATACGCAGTATTTT

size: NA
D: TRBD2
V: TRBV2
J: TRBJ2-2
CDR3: CASRGLTGGIGELFF
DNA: TGTGCCAGCCGCGGACTTACGGGAGGTATCGGGGAGCTGTTTTTT

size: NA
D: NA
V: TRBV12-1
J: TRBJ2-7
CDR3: CASSWGDPKPAYEQYF
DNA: TGTGCCAGCAGTTGGGGCGACCCAAAGCCGGCCTACGAGCAGTACTTC

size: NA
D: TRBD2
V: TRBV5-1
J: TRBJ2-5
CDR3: CASSRGLAGVFPETQYF
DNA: TGCGCCAGCAGCCGCGGACTAGCGGGAGTGTTTCCAGAGACCCAGTACTTC

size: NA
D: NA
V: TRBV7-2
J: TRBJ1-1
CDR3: CASTEGGVNTEAFF
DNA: TGTGCCAGCACGGAAGGGGGGGTGAACACTGAAGCTTTCTTT

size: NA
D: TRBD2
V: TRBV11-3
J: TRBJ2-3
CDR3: CASSLGGLAGSAGDTQYF
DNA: TGTGCCAGCAGCTTAGGGGGGCTAGCGGGATCGGCAGGGGATACGCAGTATTTT

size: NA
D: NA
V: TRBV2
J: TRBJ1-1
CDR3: CASIARVRRLNTEAFF
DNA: TGTGCCAGCATAGCCAGGGTCCGACGATTGAACACTGAAGCTTTCTTT

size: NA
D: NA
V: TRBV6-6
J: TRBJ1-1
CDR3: CASSYQEGRTFF
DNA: TGTGCCAGCAGTTATCAGGAAGGAAGAACTTTCTTT

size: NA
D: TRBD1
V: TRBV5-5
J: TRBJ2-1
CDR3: CASSPRDRGNEQFF
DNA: TGTGCCAGCAGCCCAAGGGACAGGGGCAATGAGCAGTTCTTC

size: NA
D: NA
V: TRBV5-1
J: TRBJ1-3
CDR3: CASSLEAGNRGNTIYF
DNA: TGCGCCAGCAGCTTGGAGGCGGGCAACCGGGGAAACACCATATATTTT

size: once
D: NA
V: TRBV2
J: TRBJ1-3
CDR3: CASSGLRFSGNTIYF
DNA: TGTGCCAGCAGTGGGTTGAGATTCTCTGGAAACACCATATATTTT

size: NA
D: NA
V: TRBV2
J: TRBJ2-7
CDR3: CASSDSYVQYF
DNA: TGTGCCAGTTCGGACAGCTACGTGCAGTACTTC

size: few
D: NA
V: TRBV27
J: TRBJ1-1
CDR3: CASSLVRGEAFF
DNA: TGTGCCAGCAGTTTAGTTAGGGGCGAAGCTTTCTTT

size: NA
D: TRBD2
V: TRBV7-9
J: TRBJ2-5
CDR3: CASSRGLAGEYETQYF
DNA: TGTGCCAGCAGCCGGGGACTAGCGGGAGAGTATGAGACCCAGTACTTC

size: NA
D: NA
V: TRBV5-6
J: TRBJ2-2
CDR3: CASSWGGQNTGELFF
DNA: TGTGCCAGCAGCTGGGGAGGACAGAACACCGGGGAGCTGTTTTTT